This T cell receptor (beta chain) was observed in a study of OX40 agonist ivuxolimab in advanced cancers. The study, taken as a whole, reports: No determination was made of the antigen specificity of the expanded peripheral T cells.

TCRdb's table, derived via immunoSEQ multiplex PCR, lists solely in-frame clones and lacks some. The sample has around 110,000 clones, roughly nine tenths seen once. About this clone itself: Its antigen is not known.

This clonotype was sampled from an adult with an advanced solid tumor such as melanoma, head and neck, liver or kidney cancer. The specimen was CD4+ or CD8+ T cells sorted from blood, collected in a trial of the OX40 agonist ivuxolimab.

CDR3 loop: CASSLVLRGGNTGELFF. The CDR3 coding sequence is TGTGCCAGCAGCTTAGTCCTTCGGGGGGGAAACACCGGGGAGCTGTTTTTT. The V and J genes are TRBV7-2 and TRBJ2-2; 8 bases agree with TRBD2. Unmatched junction bases numbered 6, after V lost 1 base and J lost 2 bases. This CDR3 has 17 amino acids. The V gene's germline CDR1 is SGHTA and CDR2 FQGNSA.